This T cell receptor beta chain was documented in a study of PD-1 blockade in classical Hodgkin lymphoma. General observations from the study: Newly diagnosed patients were reported to start with lower TCR diversity than healthy donors. Prior to therapy, complete responders displayed diversity much like that of newly diagnosed patients. Still unresolved is the cause of the repertoire differences, which may be disease activity or prior therapy.

Points on this clone: What it recognizes is unknown.

Measured with immunoSEQ multiplex PCR; TCRdb has only the in-frame clones, and not every one. The table has roughly 20,000 clones, nearly 75% seen once. Following autologous stem cell transplantation, relapse occurred in every patient, and exposure to brentuximab vedotin varied. Germline loops: CDR1 SQVTM, CDR2 ANQGSEA. Trimming removed 8 bases from V and 6 bases from J; junction bases left unmatched: 17. This CDR3 comprises 15 residues. The source material was peripheral blood mononuclear cells (PBMCs), sampled before the second cycle of nivolumab. The rearrangement links TRBV29-1 to TRBJ1-2; 8 bases are shared with TRBD1. This TCR was sampled from a human donor with classical Hodgkin lymphoma. CDR3: CSTGTGALTVDGYTF. In nucleotides, the CDR3 is TGCAGCACCGGGACAGGAGCTCTTACGGTGGATGGCTACACCTTC.